This TCR beta chain was documented in a study of neurological immune-mediated disorders. Study conclusions and caveats: One related-CDR3 cluster, which may be a signature, held the repertoires of 18 of 34 multiple sclerosis patients after phylogenetic grouping. Expanded clones shared no identical CDR3 amino acid sequences across subjects, which suggested private TCR-beta repertoires in all groups.

The cDNA was generated by 5'RACE with 10-nucleotide random UMIs. Every sequencing run returned over 200 million TCR-beta sequences, which were derived from 15-18 subjects. TCRdb reanalysed the 5' RACE reads using MiXCR and keeps one entry per CDR3 protein. Of roughly 52,000 distinct CDR3 sequences in the sample, approximately 3.9% were seen once. This clonotype showed up many times. Its cognate antigen is unknown. V lost 4 bases and J lost 4, with 13 bases in between. This CDR3 is 14 amino acids long. The germline V gene has CDR1 SGHTA and CDR2 FQGNSA. Specimen: PBMCs. This clonotype was sampled from a man aged 55 to 70 with multiple sclerosis. The rearrangement joins TRBV7-2 to TRBJ1-1, with D tentatively TRBD1 (5 bases). The CDR3 loop is CASSSEPGSTEAFF. CDR3 coding DNA: TGTGCCAGCAGCTCCGAACCAGGGAGCACTGAAGCTTTCTTT. The entire variable domain, with the rest obtained from reference TRBV7-2 and TRBJ1-1, is as follows: GAGVSQSPSNKVTEKGKDVELRCDPISGHTALYWYRQSLGQGLEFLIYFQGNSAPDKSGLPSDRFSAERTGGSVSTLTIQRTQQEDSAVYLCASSSEPGSTEAFFGQGTRLTVV.